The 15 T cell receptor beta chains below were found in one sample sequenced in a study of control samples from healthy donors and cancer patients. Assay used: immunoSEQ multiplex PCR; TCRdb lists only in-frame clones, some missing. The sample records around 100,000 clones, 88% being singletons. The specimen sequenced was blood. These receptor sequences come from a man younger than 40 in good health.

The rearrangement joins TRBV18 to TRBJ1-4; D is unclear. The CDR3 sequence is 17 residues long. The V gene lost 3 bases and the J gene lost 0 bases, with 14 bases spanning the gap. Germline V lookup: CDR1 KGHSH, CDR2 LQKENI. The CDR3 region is CASSPWEPSATNEKLFF. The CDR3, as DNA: TGTGCCAGCTCACCTTGGGAACCCTCCGCAACTAATGAAAAACTGTTTTTT.

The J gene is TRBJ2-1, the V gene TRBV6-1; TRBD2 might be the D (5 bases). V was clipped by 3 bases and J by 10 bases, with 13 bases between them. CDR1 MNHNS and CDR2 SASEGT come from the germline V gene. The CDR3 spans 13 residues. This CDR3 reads CASSERRRAEQFF. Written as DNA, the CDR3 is TGTGCCAGCAGTGAGAGGAGGCGGGCCGAGCAGTTCTTC.

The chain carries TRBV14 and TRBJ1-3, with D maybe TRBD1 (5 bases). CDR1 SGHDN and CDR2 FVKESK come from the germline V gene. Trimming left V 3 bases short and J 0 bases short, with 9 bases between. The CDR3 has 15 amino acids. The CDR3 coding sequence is TGTGCCAGCAGCCACAGGGCTAGCTCTGGAAACACCATATATTTT. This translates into CASSHRASSGNTIYF.

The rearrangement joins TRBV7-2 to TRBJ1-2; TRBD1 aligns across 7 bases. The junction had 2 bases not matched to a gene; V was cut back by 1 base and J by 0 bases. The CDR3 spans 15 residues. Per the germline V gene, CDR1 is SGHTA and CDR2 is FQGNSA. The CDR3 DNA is TGTGCCAGCAGCTTAGTAGGGGGCACTAACTATGGCTACACCTTC. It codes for CASSLVGGTNYGYTF. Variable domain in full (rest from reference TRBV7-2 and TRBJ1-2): GAGVSQSPSNKVTEKGKDVELRCDPISGHTALYWYRQSLGQGLEFLIYFQGNSAPDKSGLPSDRFSAERTGGSVSTLTIQRTQQEDSAVYLCASSLVGGTNYGYTFGSGTRLTVV.

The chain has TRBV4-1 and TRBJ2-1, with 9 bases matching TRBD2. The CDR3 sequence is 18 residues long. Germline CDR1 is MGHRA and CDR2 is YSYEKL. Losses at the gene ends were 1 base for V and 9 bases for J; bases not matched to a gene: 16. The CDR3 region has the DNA TGCGCCAGCAGCCAAGTCGGCCATCGGCGGGAGGGCCGCAGTGAGCAGTTCTTC. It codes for CASSQVGHRREGRSEQFF.

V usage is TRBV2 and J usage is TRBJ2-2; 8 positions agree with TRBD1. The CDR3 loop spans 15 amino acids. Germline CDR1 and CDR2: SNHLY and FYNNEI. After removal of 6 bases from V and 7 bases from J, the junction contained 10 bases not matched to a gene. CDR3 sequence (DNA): TGTGCCAGCAGGGTGGGGACAGGAACCGGCGGGGAGCTGTTTTTT. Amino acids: CASRVGTGTGGELFF.

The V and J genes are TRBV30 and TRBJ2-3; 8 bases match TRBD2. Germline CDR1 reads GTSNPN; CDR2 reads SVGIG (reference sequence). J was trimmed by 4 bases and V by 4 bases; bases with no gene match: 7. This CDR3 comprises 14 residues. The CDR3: CAWTGAGGPDTQYF. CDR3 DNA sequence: TGTGCCTGGACCGGTGCGGGGGGCCCAGATACGCAGTATTTT.

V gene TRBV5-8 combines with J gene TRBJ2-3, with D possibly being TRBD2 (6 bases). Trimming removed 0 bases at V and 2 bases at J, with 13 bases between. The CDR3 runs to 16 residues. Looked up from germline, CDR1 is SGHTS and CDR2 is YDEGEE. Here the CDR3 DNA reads TGTGCCAGCAGCTTGGATAACGCGGGGATCACAGATACGCAGTATTTT. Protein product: CASSLDNAGITDTQYF.

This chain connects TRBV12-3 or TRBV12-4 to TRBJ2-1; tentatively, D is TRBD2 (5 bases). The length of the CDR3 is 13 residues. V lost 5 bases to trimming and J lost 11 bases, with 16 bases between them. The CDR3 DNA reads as TGTGCCAGCAGTAAACTAGACTCAACCAAGCAGTTCTTC. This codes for CASSKLDSTKQFF.

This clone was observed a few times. The CDR3 nucleotides are TGTGCCAGCACCCTCGACTGGACTGAAGCTTTCTTT. Protein sequence: CASTLDWTEAFF. The genes are TRBV6-5 and TRBJ1-1; D gene ambiguous. V lost 7 bases to trimming and J lost 5 bases, with 11 bases between them. Germline V gene sequence: CDR1 MNHEY, CDR2 SVGAGI. This CDR3 has 12 residues.

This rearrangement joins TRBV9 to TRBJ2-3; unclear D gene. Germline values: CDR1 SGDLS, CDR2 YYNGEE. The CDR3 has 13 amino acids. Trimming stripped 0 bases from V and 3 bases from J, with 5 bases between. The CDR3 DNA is TGTGCCAGCAGCGTAGGGTGGACAGATACGCAGTATTTT. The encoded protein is CASSVGWTDTQYF.

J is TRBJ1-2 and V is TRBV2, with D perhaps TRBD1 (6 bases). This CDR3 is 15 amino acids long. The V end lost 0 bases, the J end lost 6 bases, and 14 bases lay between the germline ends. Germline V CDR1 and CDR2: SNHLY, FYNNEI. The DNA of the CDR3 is TGTGCCAGCAGTGAAGCGGGACTCGCAGGGGATGGCTACACCTTC. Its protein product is CASSEAGLAGDGYTF.

This CDR3 is CASSLTGGSSYEQYF. DNA of the CDR3: TGTGCCAGCAGCTTAACGGGCGGGAGCTCCTACGAGCAGTACTTC. The chain links TRBV7-3 to TRBJ2-7; TRBD2 matches 7 bases. The germline V gene has CDR1 SGHTA and CDR2 FQGTGA. This CDR3 is 15 amino acids long. With V trimmed by 0 bases and J by 0 bases, 2 bases remained unmatched.

This CDR3 reads CSARTDTEAFF. The CDR3, as DNA: TGCAGCGCCCGGACAGACACTGAAGCTTTCTTT. This sequence joins TRBV29-1 and TRBJ1-1; possibly TRBD1 for D (6 bases). V was clipped by 7 bases and J by 3 bases, with 9 bases between them. The germline CDR1 and CDR2 sequences are SQVTM and ANQGSEA. The CDR3 loop spans 11 amino acids. Complete variable domain (other parts from reference TRBV29-1 and TRBJ1-1): SAVISQKPSRDICQRGTSLTIQCQVDSQVTMMFWYRQQPGQSLTLIATANQGSEATYESGFVIDKFPISRPNLTFSTLTVSNMSPEDSSIYLCSARTDTEAFFGQGTRLTVV.

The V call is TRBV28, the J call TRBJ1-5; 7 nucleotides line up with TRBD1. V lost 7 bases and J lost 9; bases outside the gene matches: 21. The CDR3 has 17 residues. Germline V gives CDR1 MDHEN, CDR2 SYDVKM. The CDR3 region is CASTLARQGLHRGPQHF. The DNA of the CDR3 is TGTGCCAGCACCCTCGCACGACAGGGCCTTCACAGAGGGCCCCAGCATTTT.